The 11 T cell receptor beta chains given below trace back to one sample, sequenced in a study of shared clonotypes between healthy human individuals. Sequencing was performed with immunoSEQ multiplex PCR; in TCRdb, only in-frame clones are kept and a portion is missing. The sample consists of about 800,000 clones, 90% to 98% of them appearing once. The naive CD8 fraction comprised CD45RO-negative cells positively selected for CCR7 and excluded terminally differentiated effector memory CD45RA+ cells. Sequenced sample: naive CD8+ T cells sorted from blood. The receptor source for this set is a man between 25 and 39 years old in good health.

The chain couples TRBV4-3 to TRBJ2-1; 14 positions match TRBD2. The ends lost 2 bases at V and 9 bases at J; junction bases unmatched: 12. Looked up from germline, CDR1 is LGHNA and CDR2 is YSLEER. This CDR3 is 18 amino acids long. The CDR3 here is CASSQYSLGLAGDSEQFF. In DNA, the CDR3 is TGCGCCAGCAGCCAATATAGCTTGGGACTAGCGGGAGACAGTGAGCAGTTCTTC.

This sequence joins TRBV7-2 and TRBJ1-4; TRBD1 might be the D (5 bases). Germline V lookup: CDR1 SGHTA, CDR2 FQGNSA. The CDR3 has 15 residues. Trimming left V 5 bases short and J 8 bases short, with 18 bases between. Here the CDR3 DNA reads TGTGCCAGCAGCCCAGATCCGGGACGGGTGGAAAAACTGTTTTTT. Its translation is CASSPDPGRVEKLFF. Variable domain in full (rest from reference TRBV7-2 and TRBJ1-4): GAGVSQSPSNKVTEKGKDVELRCDPISGHTALYWYRQSLGQGLEFLIYFQGNSAPDKSGLPSDRFSAERTGGSVSTLTIQRTQQEDSAVYLCASSPDPGRVEKLFFGSGTQLSVL.

This clone was observed once. The chain couples TRBV6-1 to TRBJ2-1; 12 bases match TRBD2. Germline V gene sequence: CDR1 MNHNS, CDR2 SASEGT. Trimming cost V 6 bases and J 8 bases; bases outside gene matches: 5. There are 14 residues in the CDR3. The CDR3 nucleotides are TGTGCCAGCAGCCGGACTAGCGGGAACGATGAGCAGTTCTTC. Amino acid sequence: CASSRTSGNDEQFF.

V is TRBV10-2 and J is TRBJ2-1; possibly TRBD1 for D (5 bases). The germline CDR1 and CDR2 sequences are WSHSY and SAAADI. This CDR3 has 15 amino acids. Trimming took 2 bases from V and 7 from J, leaving 15 bases between them. CDR3 coding DNA: TGCGCCAGCAGTGAGACGACAGTATTGGGAAATGAGCAGTTCTTC. Its translation: CASSETTVLGNEQFF.

This clone occurred once. The chain has TRBV27 and TRBJ1-2; D remains ambiguous. Trimming shortened V by 6 bases and J by 6 bases, and 14 bases separated the two germline ends. This CDR3 spans 13 amino acids. Germline-derived CDR1 and CDR2 are MNHEY and SMNVEV (reference sequence). The CDR3 here is CASRSGRFDGYTF. For the CDR3, the DNA is TGTGCCAGCAGGTCAGGAAGGTTTGATGGCTACACCTTC.

This clone was counted once. This chain uses TRBV11-2 with TRBJ2-7; D might be TRBD1 (5 bases). Germline loops: CDR1 SGHAT, CDR2 FQNNGV. Between the trimmed V and J ends, which lost 5 bases and 3 bases, there was a span of 14 bases. This CDR3 region has 14 residues. The CDR3 DNA sequence: TGTGCCAGCAGCCCTACCGACAGATACTACGAGCAGTACTTC. As protein: CASSPTDRYYEQYF.

The genes are TRBV27 and TRBJ1-2; D gene unclear. Germline lookup yields CDR1 MNHEY and CDR2 SMNVEV (reference sequence). The CDR3 covers 14 residues. The V end lost 8 bases, the J end lost 4 bases, and 17 bases lay between the germline ends. As DNA, the CDR3 is TGTGCCAGCGGGCCCCCAGGACTAAGCTATGGCTACACCTTC. This gives the protein CASGPPGLSYGYTF.

This rearrangement joins TRBV29-1 to TRBJ1-1, with D possibly TRBD1 on 6 matching bases. The V and J ends lost 4 bases and 0 bases respectively, with 9 bases between them. CDR3 length: 13 residues. The germline V gene has CDR1 SQVTM and CDR2 ANQGSEA. The CDR3 region has the DNA TGCAGCGTTGTGGACAGTATGAACACTGAAGCTTTCTTT. Its translation is CSVVDSMNTEAFF.

This clone is a singleton in its sample. The chain has TRBV7-9 and TRBJ2-1, with 13 bases matching TRBD2. Looked up from germline, CDR1 is SEHNR and CDR2 is FQNEAQ (reference sequence). The length of the CDR3 is 16 residues. Germline trimming cut 2 bases from V and 4 bases from J; bases unmatched to any gene: 2. CDR3 sequence reads: CASSLSTSGRYNEQFF. The CDR3 nucleotides read TGTGCCAGCAGCTTATCGACTAGCGGGAGGTACAATGAGCAGTTCTTC.

This chain links TRBV2 with TRBJ2-3, with TRBD2 matching over 7 bases. The V gene end was trimmed by 8 bases and the J gene end by 2 bases; junction bases not matched to a gene: 16. The length of the CDR3 is 17 residues. CDR1 and CDR2 (germline): SNHLY, FYNNEI. The CDR3 DNA reads TGTGCCAGCCCTAAGGGCCTACCTAGCGGATACACAGATACGCAGTATTTT. Translating gives CASPKGLPSGYTDTQYF. The variable domain in full, completed from reference TRBV2 and TRBJ2-3, reads EPEVTQTPSHQVTQMGQEVILRCVPISNHLYFYWYRQILGQKVEFLVSFYNNEISEKSEIFDDQFSVERPDGSNFTLKIRSTKLEDSAMYFCASPKGLPSGYTDTQYFGPGTRLTVL.

The J gene is TRBJ2-1, the V gene TRBV13; 7 bases are a match to TRBD2. The CDR3 sequence is 16 residues long. CDR1 PRHDT and CDR2 FYEKMQ come from the germline V gene (reference sequence). The V and J ends lost 4 bases and 6 bases, in that order; junction bases with no gene match: 12. CDR3 region: CASSSPGTIGVNEQFF. As DNA, the CDR3 is TGTGCCAGCAGCTCCCCAGGGACTATAGGCGTCAATGAGCAGTTCTTC. The variable domain in full, completed from reference TRBV13 and TRBJ2-1, reads AAGVIQSPRHLIKEKRETATLKCYPIPRHDTVYWYQQGPGQDPQFLISFYEKMQSDKGSIPDRFSAQQFSDYHSELNMSSLELGDSALYFCASSSPGTIGVNEQFFGPGTRLTVL.